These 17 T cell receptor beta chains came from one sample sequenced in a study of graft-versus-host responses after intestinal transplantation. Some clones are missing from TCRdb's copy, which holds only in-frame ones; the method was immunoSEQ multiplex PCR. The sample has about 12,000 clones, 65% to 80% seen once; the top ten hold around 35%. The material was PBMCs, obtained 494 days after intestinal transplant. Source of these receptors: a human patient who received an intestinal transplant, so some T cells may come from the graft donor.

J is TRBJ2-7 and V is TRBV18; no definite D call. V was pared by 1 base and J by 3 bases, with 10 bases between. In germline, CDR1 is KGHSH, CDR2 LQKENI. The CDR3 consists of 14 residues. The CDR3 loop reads CASSPRPADYEQYF. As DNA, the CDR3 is TGTGCCAGCTCACCACGACCCGCGGACTACGAGCAGTACTTC.

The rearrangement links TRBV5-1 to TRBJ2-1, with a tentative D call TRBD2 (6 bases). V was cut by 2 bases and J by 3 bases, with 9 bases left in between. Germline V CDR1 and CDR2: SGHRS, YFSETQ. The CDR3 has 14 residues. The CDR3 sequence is CASSLTGVYNEQFF. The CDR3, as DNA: TGCGCCAGCAGCTTAACGGGAGTCTACAATGAGCAGTTCTTC.

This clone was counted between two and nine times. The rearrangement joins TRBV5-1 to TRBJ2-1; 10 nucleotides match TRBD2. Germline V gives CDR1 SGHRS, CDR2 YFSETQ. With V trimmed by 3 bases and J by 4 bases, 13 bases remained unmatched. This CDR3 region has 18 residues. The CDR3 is CASSSYLGGTSEYNEQFF. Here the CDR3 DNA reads TGCGCCAGCAGCTCATACCTCGGCGGGACTAGCGAATACAATGAGCAGTTCTTC.

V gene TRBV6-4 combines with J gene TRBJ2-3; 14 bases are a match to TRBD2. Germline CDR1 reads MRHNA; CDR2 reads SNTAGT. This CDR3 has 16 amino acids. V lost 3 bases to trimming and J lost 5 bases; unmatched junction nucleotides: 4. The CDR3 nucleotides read TGTGCCAGCAGTGAGGGGACTAGCGGGGGTAGAGATACGCAGTATTTT. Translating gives CASSEGTSGGRDTQYF.

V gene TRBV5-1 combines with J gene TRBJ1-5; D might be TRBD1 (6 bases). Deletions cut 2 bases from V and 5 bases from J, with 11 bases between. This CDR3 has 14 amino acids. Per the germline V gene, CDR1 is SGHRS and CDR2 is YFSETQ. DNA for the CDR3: TGCGCCAGCAGCTTCGGGGACACCGATCAGCCCCAGCATTTT. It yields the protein CASSFGDTDQPQHF.

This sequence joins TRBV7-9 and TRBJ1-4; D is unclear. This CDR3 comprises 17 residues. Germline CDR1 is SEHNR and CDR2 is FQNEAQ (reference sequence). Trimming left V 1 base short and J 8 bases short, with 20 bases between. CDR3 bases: TGTGCCAGCAGCTTAGATAGTCTGAACCGACTATCCGAAAAACTGTTTTTT. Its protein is CASSLDSLNRLSEKLFF.

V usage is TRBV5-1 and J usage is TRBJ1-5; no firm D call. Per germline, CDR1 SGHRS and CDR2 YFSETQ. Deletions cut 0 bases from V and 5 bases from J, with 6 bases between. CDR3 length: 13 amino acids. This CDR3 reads CASSLAPDQPQHF. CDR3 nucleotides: TGCGCCAGCAGCTTGGCCCCGGATCAGCCCCAGCATTTT.

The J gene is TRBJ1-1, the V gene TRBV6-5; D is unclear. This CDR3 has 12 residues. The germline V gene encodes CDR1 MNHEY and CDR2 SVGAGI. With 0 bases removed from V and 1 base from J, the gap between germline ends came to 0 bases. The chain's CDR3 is CASSYSNTEAFF. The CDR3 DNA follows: TGTGCCAGCAGTTACTCGAACACTGAAGCTTTCTTT.

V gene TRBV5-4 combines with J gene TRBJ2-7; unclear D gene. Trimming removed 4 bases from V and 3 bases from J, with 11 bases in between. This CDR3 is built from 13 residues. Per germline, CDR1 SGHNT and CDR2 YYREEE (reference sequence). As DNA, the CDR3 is TGTGCCAGCAGCGAAATCGGTGTCTACGAGCAGTACTTC. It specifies CASSEIGVYEQYF.

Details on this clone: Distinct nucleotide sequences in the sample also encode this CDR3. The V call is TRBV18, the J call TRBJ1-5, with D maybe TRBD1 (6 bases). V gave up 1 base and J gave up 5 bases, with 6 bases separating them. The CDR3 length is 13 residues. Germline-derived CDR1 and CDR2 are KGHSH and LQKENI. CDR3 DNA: TGTGCCAGCTCACCACAGGGGGATCAGCCCCAGCATTTT. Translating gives CASSPQGDQPQHF. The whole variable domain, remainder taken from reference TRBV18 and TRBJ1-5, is NAGVMQNPRHLVRRRGQEARLRCSPMKGHSHVYWYRQLPEEGLKFMVYLQKENIIDESGMPKERFSAEFPKEGPSILRIQQVVRGDSAAYFCASSPQGDQPQHFGDGTRLSIL.

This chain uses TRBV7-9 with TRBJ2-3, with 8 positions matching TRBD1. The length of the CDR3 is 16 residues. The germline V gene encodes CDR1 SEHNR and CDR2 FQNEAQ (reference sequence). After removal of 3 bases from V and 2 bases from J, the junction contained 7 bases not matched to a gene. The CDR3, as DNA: TGTGCCAGCAGCTTGGACAGGGCAATAACCACAGATACGCAGTATTTT. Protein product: CASSLDRAITTDTQYF.

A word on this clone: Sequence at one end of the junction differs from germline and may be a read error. This chain's CDR3 is CASSLVSTGWYKEQFF. The CDR3 DNA reads as TGTGCCAGCAGCTTGGTATCTACAGGGTGGTACAAGGAGCAGTTCTTC. The rearrangement joins TRBV5-6 to TRBJ2-1, with D possibly being TRBD1 (6 bases). Germline V gene data show CDR1 as SGHDT and CDR2 as YYEEEE. The CDR3 loop spans 16 amino acids.

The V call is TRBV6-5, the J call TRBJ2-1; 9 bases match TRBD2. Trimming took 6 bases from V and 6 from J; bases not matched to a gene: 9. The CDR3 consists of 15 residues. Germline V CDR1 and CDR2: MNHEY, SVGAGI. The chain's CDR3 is CASRDAGGPSNEQFF. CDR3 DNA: TGTGCCAGCAGGGATGCGGGAGGGCCGAGCAATGAGCAGTTCTTC.

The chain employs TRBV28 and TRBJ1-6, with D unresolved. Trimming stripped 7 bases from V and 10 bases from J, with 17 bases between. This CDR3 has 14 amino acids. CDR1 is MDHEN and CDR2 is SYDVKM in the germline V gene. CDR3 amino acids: CASTLRRVGSPLHF. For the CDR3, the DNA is TGTGCCAGCACTCTAAGGAGGGTCGGCTCACCCCTCCACTTT.

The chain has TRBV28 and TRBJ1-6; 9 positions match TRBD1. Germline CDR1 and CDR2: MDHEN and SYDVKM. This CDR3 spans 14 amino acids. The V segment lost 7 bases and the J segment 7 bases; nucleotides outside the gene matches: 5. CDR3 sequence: CASNGQGWNSPLHF. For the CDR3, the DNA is TGTGCCAGCAATGGACAGGGGTGGAATTCACCCCTCCACTTT.

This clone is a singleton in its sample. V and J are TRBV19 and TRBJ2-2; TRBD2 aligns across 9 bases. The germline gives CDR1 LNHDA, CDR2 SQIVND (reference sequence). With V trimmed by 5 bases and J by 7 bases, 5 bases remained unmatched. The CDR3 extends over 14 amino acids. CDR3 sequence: CASSFSGSGGELFF. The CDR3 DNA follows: TGTGCCAGTAGTTTTAGCGGGAGCGGCGGGGAGCTGTTTTTT.

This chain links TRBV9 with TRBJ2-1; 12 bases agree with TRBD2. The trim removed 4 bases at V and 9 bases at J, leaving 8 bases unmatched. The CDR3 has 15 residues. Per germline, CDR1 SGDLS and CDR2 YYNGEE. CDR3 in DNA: TGTGCCAGCAGCCCCCGGACTAGCGGGAACGGTGAGCAGTTCTTC. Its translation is CASSPRTSGNGEQFF.